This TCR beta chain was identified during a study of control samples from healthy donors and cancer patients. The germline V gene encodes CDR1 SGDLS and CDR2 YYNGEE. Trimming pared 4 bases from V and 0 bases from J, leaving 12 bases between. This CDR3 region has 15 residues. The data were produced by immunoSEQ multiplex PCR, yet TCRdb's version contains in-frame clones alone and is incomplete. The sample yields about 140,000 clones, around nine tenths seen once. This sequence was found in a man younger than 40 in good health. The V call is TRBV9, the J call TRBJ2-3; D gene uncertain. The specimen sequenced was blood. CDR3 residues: CASSQTSTSTDTQYF. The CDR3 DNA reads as TGTGCCAGCAGCCAGACGAGCACCAGCACAGATACGCAGTATTTT.